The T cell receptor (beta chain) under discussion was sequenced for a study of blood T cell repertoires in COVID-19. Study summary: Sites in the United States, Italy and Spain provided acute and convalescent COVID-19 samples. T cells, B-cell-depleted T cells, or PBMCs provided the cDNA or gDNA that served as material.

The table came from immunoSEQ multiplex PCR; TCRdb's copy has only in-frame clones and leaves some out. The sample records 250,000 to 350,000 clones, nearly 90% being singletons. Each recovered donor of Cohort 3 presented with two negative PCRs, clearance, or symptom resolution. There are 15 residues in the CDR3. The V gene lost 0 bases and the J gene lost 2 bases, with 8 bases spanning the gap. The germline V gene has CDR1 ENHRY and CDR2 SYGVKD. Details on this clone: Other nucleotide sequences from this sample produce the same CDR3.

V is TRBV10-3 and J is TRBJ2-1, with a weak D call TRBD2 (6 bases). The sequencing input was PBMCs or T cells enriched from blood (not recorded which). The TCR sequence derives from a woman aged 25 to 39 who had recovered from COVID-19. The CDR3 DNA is TGTGCCATCAGTGAGTCGGGAGGAGCCTACAATGAGCAGTTCTTC. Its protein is CAISESGGAYNEQFF.